This TCR beta chain comes out of a study of vaccination and CD4 T cells after COVID-19. Study details: Sample collection from a few convalescent patients took place at day 14 and days 161 to 241 post-vaccination.

At the Johns Hopkins FTIC core, DNA taken from cultured CD4+ T cells was sequenced by way of the Oncomine TCR Beta short-read assay. Genomic DNA was drawn out of CD4+ T cells grown in culture. TCRdb used MiXCR to reprocess the PCR reads, holding one entry per CDR3 protein. The sample records some 17,000 distinct CDR3 sequences, under 65% being singletons. As concerns this clonotype: Its antigen remains unidentified.

The V gene lost 3 bases and the J gene lost 7 bases, with 15 bases spanning the gap. The CDR3 totals 14 residues. Germline V gene lookup returns CDR1 LNHDA and CDR2 SQIVND (reference sequence). Time point in this sample: late sampling 161 to 241 days after vaccination in a few convalescent patients. Indicated treatment: roughly 10-day PBMC culture with coronavirus spike peptide pools or control peptides (ViraFEST assay). Every well contained some 2 million PBMCs, which were grown with 10 IU/ml IL-2 and approximately 9.9 ug/ml peptide pools. A half-volume replacement of the medium with fresh IL-2 medium was performed on days 3 and 7.

V gene TRBV19 combines with J gene TRBJ1-1, with unresolved D. The receptor was derived from a human donor who had recovered from COVID-19. Here the sequenced sample was CD4+ T cells from blood, cultured in vitro, taken about 7 months after SARS-CoV-2 vaccination. In nucleotides, the CDR3 is TGTGCCAGTAGTATGGGGTGGGCTCAAAGTGAAGCTTTCTTT. This translates into CASSMGWAQSEAFF.